Below, 19 T cell receptor beta chains from the same sample are listed, as sequenced in a study of blood T cell repertoires in COVID-19. TCRdb keeps only in-frame clones here, not all; method: immunoSEQ multiplex PCR. The table records about 190,000 clones, around 80% of them present only once. The sequenced sample consisted of peripheral blood. The receptors here all came from a woman aged 80 or older with active or convalescent COVID-19.

J is TRBJ1-1 and V is TRBV19; maybe TRBD1 (6 bases). The germline gives CDR1 LNHDA, CDR2 SQIVND (reference sequence). The CDR3 is 13 residues long. V dropped 7 bases and J dropped 13 bases, with 22 bases sitting between them. This CDR3 reads CASTPGVGAGGFF. Written as DNA, the CDR3 is TGTGCCAGTACTCCAGGGGTGGGGGCTGGCGGTTTCTTT.

CDR3: CASRRQEFDYGYTF. The CDR3 DNA reads TGTGCCAGCAGACGACAGGAATTTGACTATGGCTACACCTTC. V and J are TRBV28 and TRBJ1-2, with D possibly matching TRBD1 (6 bases). The CDR3 is 14 amino acids. Looked up from germline, CDR1 is MDHEN and CDR2 is SYDVKM. Trimming removed 6 bases at V and 3 bases at J, with 14 bases between.

The V call is TRBV28, the J call TRBJ1-5, with D possibly being TRBD1 (5 bases). V lost 1 base and J 7 bases, leaving 17 bases between the germline ends. Germline V gives CDR1 MDHEN, CDR2 SYDVKM. There are 16 residues in the CDR3. As DNA, the CDR3 is TGTGCCAGCAGTTTATCGTCAAACAGGTTTGGACAGCCCCAGCATTTT. It yields the protein CASSLSSNRFGQPQHF.

The sample holds one count of this clone. The chain uses TRBV29-1 and TRBJ1-5; 8 bases line up with TRBD1. Germline CDR1 and CDR2: SQVTM and ANQGSEA. Trimming took 7 bases from V and 6 from J; bases not matched to a gene: 8. The CDR3 is 13 amino acids. CDR3 sequence (DNA): TGCAGCGCCACATCTACAGGGGGTCAGCCCCAGCATTTT. It is translated as CSATSTGGQPQHF.

This chain uses TRBV5-1 with TRBJ1-2; D may be TRBD1 (5 bases). Germline V gives CDR1 SGHRS, CDR2 YFSETQ. V was shortened by 0 bases and J by 5 bases, with 11 bases between the two germline ends. CDR3 size: 14 residues. DNA for the CDR3: TGCGCCAGCAGCTTGGATCAGGGCAGATATGGCTACACCTTC. It is translated as CASSLDQGRYGYTF.

The rearrangement links TRBV10-3 to TRBJ1-2; D uncertain. The V end lost 0 bases, the J end lost 3 bases, and 11 bases lay between the germline ends. Germline V gives CDR1 ENHRY, CDR2 SYGVKD. This CDR3 contains 15 residues. The CDR3 reads CAISESTGKYYGYTF. CDR3 DNA: TGTGCCATCAGTGAGTCGACCGGGAAATACTATGGCTACACCTTC.

The genes are TRBV5-1 and TRBJ2-3, with TRBD2 matching over 11 bases. CDR1 and CDR2 from the germline V gene are SGHRS and YFSETQ. Unmatched junction bases numbered 7, after V lost 3 bases and J lost 4 bases. This CDR3 has 16 amino acids. The CDR3 DNA sequence: TGCGCCAGCAGCTCGGGACTAGCGGCCTCCCCAGATACGCAGTATTTT. It specifies CASSSGLAASPDTQYF.

The rearrangement links TRBV11-2 to TRBJ2-7; D is possibly TRBD1 (6 bases). CDR3 size: 16 residues. V lost 5 bases and J lost 4, with 21 bases in between. Germline V gene lookup returns CDR1 SGHAT and CDR2 FQNNGV. Written as DNA, the CDR3 is TGTGCCAGCAGCACATACCGCAGGGGAAGGAGGTACGAGCAGTACTTC. It specifies CASSTYRRGRRYEQYF.

This clone was detected many times. The chain combines TRBV5-1 with TRBJ2-7, with 7 bases lining up with TRBD1. Trimming at V came to 6 bases and at J to 2 bases, leaving 5 bases not matched to a gene. From germline, CDR1 is SGHRS and CDR2 YFSETQ. The CDR3 is 13 amino acids. CDR3 protein: CASTGGSTYEQYF. The CDR3 coding sequence is TGCGCCAGCACAGGGGGATCAACCTACGAGCAGTACTTC. The full variable domain, its missing parts supplied by reference TRBV5-1 and TRBJ2-7, is KAGVTQTPRYLIKTRGQQVTLSCSPISGHRSVSWYQQTPGQGLQFLFEYFSETQRNKGNFPGRFSGRQFSNSRSEMNVSTLELGDSALYLCASTGGSTYEQYFGPGTRLTVT.

DNA of the CDR3: TGCGCCAGCAGCGCGTGGGGCCGAAGCACTGAGCAGTTCTTC. It translates to CASSAWGRSTEQFF. J is TRBJ2-1 and V is TRBV5-1; tentative D call: TRBD1 (5 bases). Germline-derived CDR1 and CDR2 are SGHRS and YFSETQ. The CDR3 contains 14 residues. Trimming shortened V by 4 bases and J by 9 bases, and 17 bases separated the two germline ends. Drawing the rest from reference TRBV5-1 and TRBJ2-1, the complete variable domain is KAGVTQTPRYLIKTRGQQVTLSCSPISGHRSVSWYQQTPGQGLQFLFEYFSETQRNKGNFPGRFSGRQFSNSRSEMNVSTLELGDSALYLCASSAWGRSTEQFFGPGTRLTVL.

The rearrangement joins TRBV7-2 to TRBJ2-3; D possibly corresponds to TRBD2 (5 bases). V was trimmed by 1 base and J by 6 bases, leaving 8 bases between them. Germline V CDR1 and CDR2: SGHTA, FQGNSA. The CDR3 runs to 13 residues. This CDR3 is CASSLERRDTQYF. As DNA, the CDR3 is TGTGCCAGCAGCTTAGAACGGAGGGATACGCAGTATTTT.

This clone has a handful of counts. The rearrangement links TRBV13 to TRBJ2-1, with 9 positions matching TRBD2. V was clipped by 2 bases and J by 8 bases; unmatched bases: 10. Germline-derived CDR1 and CDR2 are PRHDT and FYEKMQ (reference sequence). The CDR3 contains 16 residues. For the CDR3, the DNA is TGTGCCAGCAGCTTAACGGGAGGGACTAGCTTTTATGAGCAGTTCTTC. Its protein is CASSLTGGTSFYEQFF. Full variable domain (remainder filled in from reference TRBV13 and TRBJ2-1): AAGVIQSPRHLIKEKRETATLKCYPIPRHDTVYWYQQGPGQDPQFLISFYEKMQSDKGSIPDRFSAQQFSDYHSELNMSSLELGDSALYFCASSLTGGTSFYEQFFGPGTRLTVL.

The CDR3 protein is CASSQDFRQGAGANVLTF. CDR3 bases: TGCGCCAGCAGCCAAGATTTTAGACAGGGTGCTGGGGCCAACGTCCTGACTTTC. The rearrangement links TRBV4-3 to TRBJ2-6; TRBD1 matches at 7 bases. The CDR3 extends over 18 amino acids. With 0 bases clipped from V and 2 bases from J, the junction kept 7 bases outside the gene matches. Germline CDR1 is LGHNA and CDR2 is YSLEER.

This clone was counted only a few times. The chain couples TRBV2 to TRBJ2-2; TRBD1 matches at 9 bases. With V trimmed by 6 bases and J by 0 bases, 2 bases remained unmatched. There are 15 residues in the CDR3. The germline V gene encodes CDR1 SNHLY and CDR2 FYNNEI. CDR3 DNA: TGTGCCAGCAGGCGACAGGGGGCGAACACCGGGGAGCTGTTTTTT. Amino acids: CASRRQGANTGELFF. Together with reference TRBV2 and TRBJ2-2, the CDR3 gives the full variable domain: EPEVTQTPSHQVTQMGQEVILRCVPISNHLYFYWYRQILGQKVEFLVSFYNNEISEKSEIFDDQFSVERPDGSNFTLKIRSTKLEDSAMYFCASRRQGANTGELFFGEGSRLTVL.

This clone was picked up one time. The chain employs TRBV28 and TRBJ2-3; 9 bases agree with TRBD2. The CDR3 covers 17 residues. Losses at the gene ends were 3 bases for V and 3 bases for J; bases not matched to a gene: 10. Germline values: CDR1 MDHEN, CDR2 SYDVKM. CDR3 sequence: CASSLVLAGRGTDTQYF. The DNA for the CDR3 is TGTGCCAGCAGTTTGGTCCTAGCGGGGCGGGGTACAGATACGCAGTATTTT.

This clone was counted only a few times. V gene TRBV7-8 combines with J gene TRBJ2-3; 10 bases are shared with TRBD2. The CDR3 length is 16 residues. Per germline, CDR1 SGHVS and CDR2 FQNEAQ. The ends lost 5 bases at V and 1 base at J; junction bases unmatched: 6. The CDR3 loop reads CASSRTGTSGTDTQYF. CDR3 bases: TGTGCCAGCAGCAGAACCGGGACTAGCGGCACAGATACGCAGTATTTT.

The chain combines TRBV5-5 with TRBJ2-3; 11 bases line up with TRBD2. CDR1 and CDR2 (germline): SGHKS, YYEKEE (reference sequence). The CDR3 covers 16 residues. With V trimmed by 1 base and J by 4 bases, 5 bases remained unmatched. CDR3 coding DNA: TGTGCCAGCAGCTTGCGTAGCGGGGGGGCCCCAGATACGCAGTATTTT. Translated, it gives CASSLRSGGAPDTQYF. The full variable domain, its missing parts supplied by reference TRBV5-5 and TRBJ2-3, is DAGVTQSPTHLIKTRGQQVTLRCSPISGHKSVSWYQQVLGQGPQFIFQYYEKEERGRGNFPDRFSARQFPNYSSELNVNALLLGDSALYLCASSLRSGGAPDTQYFGPGTRLTVL.

Many counts were recorded for this clone. This chain uses TRBV4-2 with TRBJ2-3, with 7 nucleotides matching TRBD2. CDR1 LGHNA and CDR2 YNFKEQ come from the germline V gene. With V trimmed by 2 bases and J by 4 bases, 6 bases remained unmatched. The CDR3 contains 15 residues. The CDR3 coding sequence is TGTGCCAGCAGCCAATACGGGGGAGGGGCAGATACGCAGTATTTT. Residues: CASSQYGGGADTQYF.

This chain links TRBV14 with TRBJ1-1; 8 bases map to TRBD1. Trimming took 4 bases from V and 4 from J; bases not matched to a gene: 5. Germline V gene lookup returns CDR1 SGHDN and CDR2 FVKESK. The CDR3 runs 14 residues. The CDR3 nucleotides are TGTGCCAGCAGCCTTGGACAGGGACGCACTGAAGCTTTCTTT. Protein sequence: CASSLGQGRTEAFF.